What follows are 7 T cell receptor beta chains derived from one specimen sequenced in a study of beta chain features in type 1 diabetes. TCRB transcripts that were expressed got sequenced, as all of the isolated RNA had been reverse transcribed. Sequenced by immunoSEQ multiplex PCR; TCRdb stores in-frame clones only, minus some. The table has about 370,000 clones, 9.6% seen once. Study results and caveats: TCRB CDR3 length was moderately but significantly reduced in all four CD4+ subsets of Type 1 diabetes patients.

Their antigens remain unidentified. What was sequenced was central memory CD4+ T cells from blood. All receptors come from a man aged 30 to 39 with type 1 diabetes.

This clone was observed a handful of times. This chain connects TRBV5-4 to TRBJ2-1; D gene uncertain. The V and J ends lost 4 bases and 0 bases respectively, with 14 bases between them. This CDR3 comprises 16 residues. CDR1 and CDR2 from the germline V gene are SGHNT and YYREEE (reference sequence). The chain's CDR3 is CASSPNQPSSYNEQFF. The CDR3 DNA reads as TGTGCCAGCAGCCCAAATCAACCCAGCTCCTACAATGAGCAGTTCTTC.

The sample holds a few counts of this clone. V is TRBV7-8 and J is TRBJ2-2; D unresolved. V was pared by 5 bases and J by 5 bases, with 9 bases between. This CDR3 comprises 13 residues. CDR1 and CDR2 from the germline V gene are SGHVS and FQNEAQ. DNA of the CDR3: TGTGCCAGCAGCGTGACAAGTACCGGGGAGCTGTTTTTT. This sequence encodes CASSVTSTGELFF.

The J gene is TRBJ1-2, the V gene TRBV7-9, with 10 bases aligning to TRBD1. This CDR3 comprises 15 residues. CDR1 and CDR2 from the germline V gene are SEHNR and FQNEAQ (reference sequence). V lost 5 bases, J lost 6 bases, and 9 bases stayed unmatched. CDR3 amino acids: CASSIRDRGLHGYTF. CDR3 coding DNA: TGTGCCAGCAGCATCCGGGACAGGGGCCTACATGGCTACACCTTC. Supplemented by reference TRBV7-9 and TRBJ1-2, the full variable domain reads DTGVSQNPRHKITKRGQNVTFRCDPISEHNRLYWYRQTLGQGPEFLTYFQNEAQLEKSRLLSDRFSAERPKGSFSTLEIQRTEQGDSAMYLCASSIRDRGLHGYTFGSGTRLTVV.

In this sample, this clone turned up many times. The chain combines TRBV7-2 with TRBJ2-3; no clear D gene. V lost 2 bases to trimming and J lost 4 bases, with 10 bases between them. The germline V gene encodes CDR1 SGHTA and CDR2 FQGNSA. The CDR3 is 14 residues long. For the CDR3, the DNA is TGTGCCAGCAGCTTAATGAATCCCGCAGATACGCAGTATTTT. Translation: CASSLMNPADTQYF. Full variable domain (missing parts from reference TRBV7-2 and TRBJ2-3): GAGVSQSPSNKVTEKGKDVELRCDPISGHTALYWYRQSLGQGLEFLIYFQGNSAPDKSGLPSDRFSAERTGGSVSTLTIQRTQQEDSAVYLCASSLMNPADTQYFGPGTRLTVL.

This sequence joins TRBV20-1 and TRBJ2-7, with 8 bases that match TRBD2. CDR3 size: 11 residues. Germline CDR1 and CDR2: DFQATT and SNEGSKA (reference sequence). V was pared by 6 bases and J by 2 bases, with 0 bases of the junction left unmatched. The CDR3 reads CSAGRAYEQYF. In nucleotides, the CDR3 is TGCAGTGCCGGGAGGGCCTACGAGCAGTACTTC.

This clone was detected ten times or more. The V gene is TRBV10-3, the J gene TRBJ2-7; TRBD2 aligns across 7 bases. Germline loops: CDR1 ENHRY, CDR2 SYGVKD. The CDR3 sequence is 13 residues long. With 3 bases clipped from V and 2 bases from J, the junction kept 1 base outside the gene matches. This CDR3 is CAISDGRAYEQYF. CDR3 sequence (DNA): TGTGCCATCAGTGATGGGAGGGCCTACGAGCAGTACTTC.

The genes are TRBV28 and TRBJ2-3; D ambiguous. Germline CDR1 MDHEN, CDR2 SYDVKM. The CDR3 runs to 14 residues. V lost 1 base and J lost 2, with 7 bases in between. This CDR3 is CASSLSSPTDTQYF. In nucleotides, the CDR3 is TGTGCCAGCAGTTTATCTAGTCCCACAGATACGCAGTATTTT.